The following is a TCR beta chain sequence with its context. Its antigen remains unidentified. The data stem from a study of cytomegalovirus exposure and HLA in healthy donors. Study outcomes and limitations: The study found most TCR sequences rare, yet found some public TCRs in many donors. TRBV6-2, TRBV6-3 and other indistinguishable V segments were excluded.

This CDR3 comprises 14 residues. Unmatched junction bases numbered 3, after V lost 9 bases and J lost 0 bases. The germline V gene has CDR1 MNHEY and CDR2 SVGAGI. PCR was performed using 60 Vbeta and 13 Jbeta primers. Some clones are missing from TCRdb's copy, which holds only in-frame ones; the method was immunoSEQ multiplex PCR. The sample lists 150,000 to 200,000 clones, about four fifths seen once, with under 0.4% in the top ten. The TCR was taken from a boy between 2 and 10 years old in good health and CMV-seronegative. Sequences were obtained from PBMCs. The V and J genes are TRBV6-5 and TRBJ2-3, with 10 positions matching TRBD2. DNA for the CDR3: TGTGCCAGTCGAGCGGGAGGGAGCACAGATACGCAGTATTTT. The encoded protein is CASRAGGSTDTQYF.